The 17 T cell receptor beta chains below come from one sample, sequenced in a study of cytomegalovirus exposure and HLA in healthy donors. The PCR was carried out with 60 Vbeta primers and 13 Jbeta primers. The repertoire was sequenced with immunoSEQ multiplex PCR; TCRdb's copy has only in-frame clones and lacks some. The sample holds about 150,000 clones; over 60% are singletons and the top ten take approximately 4%. Sample: PBMCs. The receptor source for this set is a middle-aged woman in good health and CMV-seronegative.

The chain is built from TRBV27 and TRBJ1-2; 10 bases line up with TRBD1. V dropped 0 bases and J dropped 8; count of bases not matched to a gene: 9. This CDR3 has 16 amino acids. Germline lookup yields CDR1 MNHEY and CDR2 SMNVEV (reference sequence). The CDR3 loop is CASSLSRRQGAGGYTF. The DNA of the CDR3 is TGTGCCAGCAGTTTATCGAGAAGACAGGGGGCAGGGGGCTACACCTTC.

This clone was seen a handful of times. This chain links TRBV10-2 with TRBJ1-3; the match to TRBD1 covers 7 bases. This CDR3 contains 16 residues. From germline, CDR1 is WSHSY and CDR2 SAAADI. The V and J ends lost 0 bases and 4 bases, in that order; junction bases with no gene match: 6. CDR3 residues: CASSESTGNLGNTIYF. The CDR3 region has the DNA TGCGCCAGCAGTGAGTCGACAGGGAATTTGGGAAACACCATATATTTT.

The V gene is TRBV5-6, the J gene TRBJ2-2, with D tentatively TRBD2 (5 bases). Deletions cut 2 bases from V and 4 bases from J, with 12 bases between. Germline lookup yields CDR1 SGHDT and CDR2 YYEEEE. CDR3 size: 15 residues. In DNA form, the CDR3 reads TGTGCCAGCAGCTTTGAGGGTCGGGTCACCGGGGAGCTGTTTTTT. Translation: CASSFEGRVTGELFF.

This chain joins TRBV5-5 and TRBJ1-2, with 7 bases identical to TRBD1. The V gene's germline CDR1 is SGHKS and CDR2 YYEKEE (reference sequence). This CDR3 comprises 14 residues. J lost 0 bases, V lost 4 bases, and 3 bases had no gene match. The CDR3 is CASSPGTANYGYTF. The CDR3 DNA reads as TGTGCCAGCAGCCCCGGGACAGCTAACTATGGCTACACCTTC.

The chain combines TRBV15 with TRBJ2-2, with 9 bases lining up with TRBD1. J gave up 4 bases and V 0 bases, and 6 bases lay outside the gene matches. Germline CDR1 is LNHNV and CDR2 is YYDKDF (reference sequence). CDR3 length: 17 residues. Here the CDR3 reads CATSRDSGTGSTGELFF. CDR3 in DNA: TGTGCCACCAGCAGAGATTCCGGGACAGGGTCCACCGGGGAGCTGTTTTTT.

The chain carries TRBV7-9 and TRBJ1-4; maybe TRBD1 (6 bases). This CDR3 is 18 amino acids long. Trimming cost V 0 bases and J 2 bases, with 16 bases left between them. Germline V gene sequence: CDR1 SEHNR, CDR2 FQNEAQ (reference sequence). The CDR3 sequence: CASSLATGSWATNEKLFF. CDR3 coding DNA: TGTGCCAGCAGCTTAGCTACAGGGTCGTGGGCGACTAATGAAAAACTGTTTTTT. Complete variable domain (other parts from reference TRBV7-9 and TRBJ1-4): DTGVSQNPRHKITKRGQNVTFRCDPISEHNRLYWYRQTLGQGPEFLTYFQNEAQLEKSRLLSDRFSAERPKGSFSTLEIQRTEQGDSAMYLCASSLATGSWATNEKLFFGSGTQLSVL.

The rearrangement uses TRBV5-1 and TRBJ2-3; D not resolved. V was trimmed by 2 bases and J by 2 bases, leaving 18 bases between them. The germline gives CDR1 SGHRS, CDR2 YFSETQ. The CDR3 is made up of 17 amino acids. The CDR3 here is CASSLLRAQELTDTQYF. The CDR3 nucleotides are TGCGCCAGCAGCTTACTCCGCGCGCAGGAACTCACAGATACGCAGTATTTT. Using reference TRBV5-1 and TRBJ2-3 for the parts outside the CDR3, the full variable domain is KAGVTQTPRYLIKTRGQQVTLSCSPISGHRSVSWYQQTPGQGLQFLFEYFSETQRNKGNFPGRFSGRQFSNSRSEMNVSTLELGDSALYLCASSLLRAQELTDTQYFGPGTRLTVL.

The chain combines TRBV7-9 with TRBJ1-1; D is uncertain. CDR3 size: 12 residues. V was cut by 5 bases and J by 8 bases, with 12 bases left in between. CDR1 is SEHNR and CDR2 is FQNEAQ in the germline V gene (reference sequence). The CDR3 loop is CASSATQREAFF. CDR3 bases: TGTGCCAGCAGCGCCACCCAGAGGGAAGCTTTCTTT. The complete variable domain, with remaining parts taken from reference TRBV7-9 and TRBJ1-1, reads DTGVSQNPRHKITKRGQNVTFRCDPISEHNRLYWYRQTLGQGPEFLTYFQNEAQLEKSRLLSDRFSAERPKGSFSTLEIQRTEQGDSAMYLCASSATQREAFFGQGTRLTVV.

This chain joins TRBV5-6 and TRBJ2-7; TRBD2 is a possible D gene (5 bases). CDR1 is SGHDT and CDR2 is YYEEEE in the germline V gene. V shed 4 bases and J shed 6 bases, with 8 bases lying between them. This CDR3 spans 11 amino acids. CDR3 protein: CASSNRGEQYF. Written as DNA, the CDR3 is TGTGCCAGCAGCAACCGGGGCGAGCAGTACTTC. The full variable domain, in which reference TRBV5-6 and TRBJ2-7 provide the parts outside the CDR3, is DAGVTQSPTHLIKTRGQQVTLRCSPKSGHDTVSWYQQALGQGPQFIFQYYEEEERQRGNFPDRFSGHQFPNYSSELNVNALLLGDSALYLCASSNRGEQYFGPGTRLTVT.

In DNA, the CDR3 is TGTGCCAGCAAAGCGGGCGGACAGGGACGGTATGGCTACACCTTC. This translates into CASKAGGQGRYGYTF. The chain recombines TRBV6-1 with TRBJ1-2, with 8 positions matching TRBD1. This CDR3 has 15 residues. V shed 7 bases, J shed 5 bases, and the junction held 12 bases outside the gene matches. CDR1 MNHNS and CDR2 SASEGT come from the germline V gene.

V and J are TRBV29-1 and TRBJ1-4, with 9 positions matching TRBD1. CDR1 is SQVTM, CDR2 ANQGSEA, per germline. Trimming at V came to 4 bases and at J to 3 bases, leaving 9 bases not matched to a gene. The CDR3 loop spans 16 amino acids. The chain's CDR3 is CSVGTTGGWANEKLFF. The CDR3 DNA reads TGCAGCGTTGGAACCACAGGGGGCTGGGCTAATGAAAAACTGTTTTTT.

The chain links TRBV7-9 to TRBJ2-1; D ambiguous. Deletions cut 6 bases from V and 4 bases from J, with 10 bases between. Looked up from germline, CDR1 is SEHNR and CDR2 is FQNEAQ (reference sequence). CDR3 size: 13 residues. The CDR3 DNA is TGTGCCAGCAGTCTAGGCGAATACAATGAGCAGTTCTTC. Its translation is CASSLGEYNEQFF.

The chain joins TRBV6-6 to TRBJ1-1; no definite D call. Trimming stripped 5 bases from V and 1 base from J, with 8 bases between. Germline V lookup: CDR1 MNHNY, CDR2 SVGAGI (reference sequence). The CDR3 is made up of 13 amino acids. CDR3 nucleotides: TGTGCCAGCAGTCACCTAGGGAACACTGAAGCTTTCTTT. Encoded protein: CASSHLGNTEAFF.

Worth noting for this clone: The germline gene is not matched at one end of the junction; a read error may be the cause. This sample also contains other DNA sequences that code for the same CDR3. This chain connects TRBV4-2 to TRBJ2-6; 7 nucleotides align to TRBD1. The CDR3 has 13 amino acids. Germline V lookup: CDR1 LGHNA, CDR2 YNFKEQ. The chain's CDR3 is CASSQGQGAILSF. Written as DNA, the CDR3 is TGTGCCAGCAGCCAAGGACAGGGCGCGATTCTGTCTTTC.

About this clone itself: A junction boundary mismatches the germline segment, possibly from a read error. The rearrangement uses TRBV13 and TRBJ2-1; D is possibly TRBD1 or TRBD2 (6 bases each). The length of the CDR3 is 15 residues. CDR1 and CDR2 (germline): PRHDT, FYEKMQ (reference sequence). CDR3 region: CASSLGGRLYNEQFF. The DNA of the CDR3 is TGTGCCAGCAGCCTAGGGGGGAGGTTGTACAATGAGCAGTTCTTC.

The gene calls are TRBV4-1 and TRBJ2-7; D may be TRBD1 (5 bases). CDR1 is MGHRA and CDR2 is YSYEKL in the germline V gene. Trimming left V 2 bases short and J 0 bases short, with 5 bases between. The CDR3 spans 13 residues. Here the CDR3 reads CASSQQGSYEQYF. In DNA, the CDR3 is TGCGCCAGCAGCCAACAGGGCTCCTACGAGCAGTACTTC.

The CDR3 here is CSVDRGAGNEQFF. Written as DNA, the CDR3 is TGCAGCGTGGACAGGGGAGCTGGGAATGAGCAGTTCTTC. The V and J genes are TRBV29-1 and TRBJ2-1; TRBD1 matches at 9 bases. V gave up 6 bases and J gave up 7 bases; unmatched junction bases: 7. Germline V gene data show CDR1 as SQVTM and CDR2 as ANQGSEA. CDR3 size: 13 residues.